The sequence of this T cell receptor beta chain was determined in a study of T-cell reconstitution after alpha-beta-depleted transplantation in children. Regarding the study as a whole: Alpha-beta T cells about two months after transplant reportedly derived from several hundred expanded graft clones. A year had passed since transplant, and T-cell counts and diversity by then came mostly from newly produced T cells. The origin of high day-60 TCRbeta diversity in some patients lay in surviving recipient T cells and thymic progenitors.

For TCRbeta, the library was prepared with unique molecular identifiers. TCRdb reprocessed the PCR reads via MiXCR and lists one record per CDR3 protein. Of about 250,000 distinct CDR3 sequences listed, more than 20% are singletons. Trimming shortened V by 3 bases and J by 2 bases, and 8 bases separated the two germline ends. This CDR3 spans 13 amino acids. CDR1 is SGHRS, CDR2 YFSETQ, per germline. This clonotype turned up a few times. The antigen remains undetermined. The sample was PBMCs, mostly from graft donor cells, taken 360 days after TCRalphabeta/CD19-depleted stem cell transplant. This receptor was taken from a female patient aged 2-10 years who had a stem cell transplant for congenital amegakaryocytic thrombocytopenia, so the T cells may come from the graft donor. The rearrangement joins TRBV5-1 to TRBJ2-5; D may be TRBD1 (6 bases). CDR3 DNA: TGCGCCAGCAGCTGGGGGCCTCAAGAGACCCAGTACTTC. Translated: CASSWGPQETQYF.